The 10 T cell receptor beta chains below were found in one sample sequenced in a study of blood T cell repertoires in COVID-19. Repertoires were generated with immunoSEQ multiplex PCR, while TCRdb's copy carries only in-frame clones and drops some. This table has 210,000 or so clones, less than 90% appearing once. The source material was peripheral blood. The receptors come from a man aged 40-49 years with active or convalescent COVID-19.

The chain couples TRBV28 to TRBJ2-1; D not certain. From germline, CDR1 is MDHEN and CDR2 SYDVKM. The CDR3 length is 15 residues. V shed 2 bases and J shed 0 bases, with 8 bases lying between them. The CDR3 reads CASSLGAVSYNEQFF. CDR3 nucleotide sequence: TGTGCCAGCAGTTTAGGTGCAGTCTCCTACAATGAGCAGTTCTTC.

The rearrangement uses TRBV5-1 and TRBJ1-1; 8 nucleotides agree with TRBD1. J was trimmed by 4 bases and V by 4 bases; bases with no gene match: 6. This CDR3 has 14 amino acids. Germline lookup yields CDR1 SGHRS and CDR2 YFSETQ. The CDR3 loop is CASSPGGTGTEAFF. The CDR3 coding sequence is TGCGCCAGCAGCCCCGGGGGGACAGGCACTGAAGCTTTCTTT.

The chain employs TRBV28 and TRBJ1-1; D remains ambiguous. CDR1 is MDHEN and CDR2 is SYDVKM in the germline V gene. Trimming shortened V by 2 bases and J by 0 bases, and 7 bases separated the two germline ends. The CDR3 covers 14 residues. CDR3 sequence (DNA): TGTGCCAGCAGTTTACCGGGAGTGAACACTGAAGCTTTCTTT. Its translation is CASSLPGVNTEAFF.

The chain uses TRBV6-1 and TRBJ1-6; D not certain. There are 17 residues in the CDR3. Trimming took 4 bases from V and 4 from J, leaving 17 bases between them. CDR1 and CDR2 from the germline V gene are MNHNS and SASEGT. The CDR3 is CASSAEHHRRYNSPLHF. The CDR3 coding sequence is TGTGCCAGCAGTGCAGAGCACCACAGACGGTATAATTCACCCCTCCACTTT.

The chain links TRBV5-1 to TRBJ2-3, with 7 bases matching TRBD2. CDR1 and CDR2 from the germline V gene are SGHRS and YFSETQ. The V and J ends lost 4 bases and 4 bases, in that order; junction bases with no gene match: 3. There are 13 residues in the CDR3. This CDR3 reads CASSLGGADTQYF. CDR3 nucleotides: TGCGCCAGCAGCCTGGGGGGGGCAGATACGCAGTATTTT.

This chain uses TRBV4-1 with TRBJ2-7; TRBD1 matches 10 bases. The germline V gene has CDR1 MGHRA and CDR2 YSYEKL. The CDR3 contains 15 residues. V was clipped by 2 bases and J by 5 bases; unmatched bases: 6. This CDR3 is CASSQYPGTGDEQYF. CDR3 coding DNA: TGCGCCAGCAGCCAATACCCTGGGACAGGGGACGAGCAGTACTTC.

This rearrangement joins TRBV28 to TRBJ1-4; the match to TRBD1 covers 8 bases. Germline V gene sequence: CDR1 MDHEN, CDR2 SYDVKM. There are 16 residues in the CDR3. V was pared by 5 bases and J by 3 bases, with 8 bases of the junction left unmatched. CDR3: CASSVHQGAANEKLFF. In DNA form, the CDR3 reads TGTGCCAGCAGTGTACATCAGGGGGCGGCTAATGAAAAACTGTTTTTT.

The rearrangement links TRBV15 to TRBJ2-5, with TRBD1 matching over 7 bases. V was pared by 3 bases and J by 4 bases, with 5 bases of the junction left unmatched. This CDR3 comprises 14 residues. Per the germline V gene, CDR1 is LNHNV and CDR2 is YYDKDF (reference sequence). The CDR3 spells CATSRRQGTETQYF. The CDR3, as DNA: TGTGCCACCAGCAGGCGACAGGGAACAGAGACCCAGTACTTC.

The rearrangement links TRBV20-1 to TRBJ2-5; D remains unclear. In germline, CDR1 is DFQATT, CDR2 SNEGSKA (reference sequence). The V end was cut by 3 bases, the J end by 2 bases, with 4 bases between. The length of the CDR3 is 11 residues. CDR3 protein: CSASIQETQYF. Here the CDR3 DNA reads TGCAGTGCTAGCATTCAAGAGACCCAGTACTTC.

This clone has only one observation. The chain joins TRBV19 to TRBJ2-2, with D hard to call. V was cut by 7 bases and J by 6 bases, with 9 bases left in between. The CDR3 spans 12 residues. The germline V gene encodes CDR1 LNHDA and CDR2 SQIVND (reference sequence). The CDR3 region is CASTLQAGELFF. As DNA, the CDR3 is TGTGCCAGTACCCTGCAGGCCGGGGAGCTGTTTTTT.